This TCR beta chain stems from a study of blood T cell repertoires in COVID-19. TCRdb's table, derived via immunoSEQ multiplex PCR, lists solely in-frame clones and lacks some. The sample lists 250,000 to 350,000 clones, nearly 90% occurring once. Germline V gene sequence: CDR1 LNHNV, CDR2 YYDKDF (reference sequence). The V gene end was trimmed by 5 bases and the J gene end by 2 bases; junction bases not matched to a gene: 12. The CDR3 contains 16 residues. The chain links TRBV15 to TRBJ2-7, with 7 nucleotides matching TRBD1. The receptor comes from a young woman with acute COVID-19. The material sequenced was PBMCs or T cells enriched from blood (not recorded which). CDR3 protein: CATSGGPRDSPYEQYF. CDR3 in DNA: TGTGCCACCAGCGGGGGACCCAGGGACAGCCCCTACGAGCAGTACTTC.